This T cell receptor (beta chain) was recovered during a study of siplizumab effects on memory and regulatory T cells. Study-level results: Unstimulated naive T cells seemed to show more diversity than memory cells did, and they also seemed to be among the major contributors to the alloresponse.

The table came from immunoSEQ multiplex PCR; TCRdb's copy has only in-frame clones and leaves some out. The sample holds some 120,000 clones, roughly 94% seen once. As for this clone: The antigen is unknown.

The length of the CDR3 is 14 residues. J was trimmed by 6 bases and V by 4 bases; bases with no gene match: 5. Germline V CDR1 and CDR2: MNHEY, SVGAGI. This TCR was sampled from a human donor in good health. This rearrangement joins TRBV6-5 to TRBJ1-5, with 8 bases lining up with TRBD1. Sequencing input: non-Treg CD4+ T cells sorted from blood. CDR3 protein: CASSSGQGAQPQHF. The CDR3 coding sequence is TGTGCCAGCAGTTCAGGACAGGGTGCTCAGCCCCAGCATTTT.